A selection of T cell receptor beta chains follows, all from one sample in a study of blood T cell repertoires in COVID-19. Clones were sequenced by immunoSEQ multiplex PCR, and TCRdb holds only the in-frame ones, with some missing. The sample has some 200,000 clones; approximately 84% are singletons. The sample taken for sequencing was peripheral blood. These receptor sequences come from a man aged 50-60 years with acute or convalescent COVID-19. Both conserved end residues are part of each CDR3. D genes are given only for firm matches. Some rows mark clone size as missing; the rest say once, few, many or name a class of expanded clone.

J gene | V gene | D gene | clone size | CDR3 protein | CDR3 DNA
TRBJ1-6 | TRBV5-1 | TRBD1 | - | CASSLGGTGINSPLHF | TGCGCCAGCAGCCTTGGGGGGACAGGGATTAATTCACCCCTCCACTTT
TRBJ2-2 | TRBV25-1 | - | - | CASSELITGELFF | TGTGCCAGCAGTGAATTAATAACCGGGGAGCTGTTTTTT
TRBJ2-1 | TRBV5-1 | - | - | CASSSPNTGLYEQFF | TGCGCCAGCAGCTCCCCCAATACGGGTCTGTATGAGCAGTTCTTC
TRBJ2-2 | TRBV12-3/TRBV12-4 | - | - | CASRPTLAGELFF | TGTGCCAGCAGGCCCACTCTTGCCGGGGAGCTGTTTTTT
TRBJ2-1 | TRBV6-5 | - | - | CASRPPGIDEQFF | TGTGCCAGCAGACCTCCAGGGATCGATGAGCAGTTCTTC
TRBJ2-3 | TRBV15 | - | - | CATSRDGGAGPDTQYF | TGTGCCACCAGCAGAGATGGGGGGGCAGGCCCAGATACGCAGTATTTT
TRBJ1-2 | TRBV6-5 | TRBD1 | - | CASRRTGGDYGYTF | TGTGCCAGCCGAAGGACAGGGGGAGACTATGGCTACACCTTC
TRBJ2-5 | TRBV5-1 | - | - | CASSLGFEWETQYF | TGCGCCAGCAGCTTGGGATTCGAGTGGGAGACCCAGTACTTC
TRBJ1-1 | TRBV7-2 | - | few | CASTSSGLNTEAFF | TGTGCCAGCACCTCATCGGGGTTGAACACTGAAGCTTTCTTT
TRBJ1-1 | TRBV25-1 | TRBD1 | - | CASSAWQGARNTEAFF | TGTGCCAGCAGTGCCTGGCAGGGGGCACGGAACACTGAAGCTTTCTTT
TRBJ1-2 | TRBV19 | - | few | CASSISPGLRRNYGYTF | TGTGCCAGTAGTATATCTCCGGGACTCCGGAGGAACTATGGCTACACCTTC
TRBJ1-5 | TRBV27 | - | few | CASSLGAGRYSNQPQHF | TGTGCCAGCAGTTTAGGAGCGGGGCGGTATAGCAATCAGCCCCAGCATTTT
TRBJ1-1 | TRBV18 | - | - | CASQTMNTEAFF | TGTGCCAGCCAAACAATGAACACTGAAGCTTTCTTT
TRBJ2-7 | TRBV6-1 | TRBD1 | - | CASSDPGTGEYF | TGTGCCAGCAGTGACCCCGGGACAGGGGAGTACTTC
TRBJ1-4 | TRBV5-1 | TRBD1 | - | CASSLQGGGEKLFF | TGCGCCAGCAGCTTGCAGGGGGGTGGCGAAAAACTGTTTTTT
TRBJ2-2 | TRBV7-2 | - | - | CASSLIDLAGELFF | TGTGCCAGCAGCTTAATCGATTTAGCCGGGGAGCTGTTTTTT
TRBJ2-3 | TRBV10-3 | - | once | CAISETAAAKDTQYF | TGTGCCATCAGTGAGACAGCGGCGGCCAAAGATACGCAGTATTTT
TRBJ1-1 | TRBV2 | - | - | CASGAEGDTEAFF | TGTGCCAGCGGGGCGGAGGGAGACACTGAAGCTTTCTTT
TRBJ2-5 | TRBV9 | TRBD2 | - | CASSVGGVGLAGETQYF | TGTGCCAGCAGCGTAGGAGGGGTGGGACTAGCAGGGGAGACCCAGTACTTC
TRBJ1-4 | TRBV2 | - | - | CASSDGQIPNEKLFF | TGTGCCAGCAGTGACGGACAGATCCCTAATGAAAAACTGTTTTTT
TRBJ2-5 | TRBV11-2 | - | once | CASSTTGVETQYF | TGTGCCAGCAGCACAACGGGGGTGGAGACCCAGTACTTC
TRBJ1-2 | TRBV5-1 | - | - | CASSAGHNYGYTF | TGCGCCAGCAGCGCCGGACATAACTATGGCTACACCTTC
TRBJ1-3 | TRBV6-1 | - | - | CASSERGWNTIYF | TGTGCCAGCAGTGAAAGGGGCTGGAACACCATATATTTT
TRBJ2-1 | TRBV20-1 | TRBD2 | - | CSASKGGGGSYNEQFF | TGCAGTGCTAGTAAAGGCGGGGGGGGATCCTACAATGAGCAGTTCTTC
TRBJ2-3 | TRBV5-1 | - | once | CASSSDRPNTDTQYF | TGCGCCAGCAGCTCCGACAGGCCAAACACAGATACGCAGTATTTT
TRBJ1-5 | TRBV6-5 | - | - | CASSKNRNSNQPQHF | TGTGCCAGCAGTAAGAACAGGAATAGCAATCAGCCCCAGCATTTT
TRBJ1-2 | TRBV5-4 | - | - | CASSIDLARFYGYTF | TGTGCCAGCAGCATCGACTTAGCCCGATTCTATGGCTACACCTTC
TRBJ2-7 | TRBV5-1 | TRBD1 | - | CASSPDRVEYSYEQYF | TGCGCCAGCAGCCCGGACAGGGTCGAATACTCCTACGAGCAGTACTTC
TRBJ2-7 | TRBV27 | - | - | CASSFGTSYEQYF | TGTGCCAGCAGTTTTGGGACAAGCTACGAGCAGTACTTC
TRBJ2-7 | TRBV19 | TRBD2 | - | CASSILLAGTYEQYF | TGTGCCAGTAGTATCCTCCTAGCGGGGACCTACGAGCAGTACTTC
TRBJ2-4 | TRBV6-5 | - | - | CASSLEPENIQYF | TGTGCCAGCAGTCTTGAACCAGAAAACATTCAGTACTTC
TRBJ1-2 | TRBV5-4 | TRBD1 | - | CASTQGAGPSYGYTF | TGTGCCAGCACCCAGGGGGCCGGTCCCTCTTATGGCTACACCTTC
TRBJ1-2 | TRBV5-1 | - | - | CASSFPGSTSSGYTF | TGCGCCAGCAGCTTCCCCGGGTCCACATCCTCTGGCTACACCTTC
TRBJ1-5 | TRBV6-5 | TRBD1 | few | CASSPGTGNQPQHF | TGTGCCAGCAGTCCCGGGACAGGCAATCAGCCCCAGCATTTT
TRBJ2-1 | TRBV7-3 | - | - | CASSPAGLHNEQFF | TGTGCCAGCAGCCCCGCGGGACTCCACAATGAGCAGTTCTTC
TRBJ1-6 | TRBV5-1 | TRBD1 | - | CASSSGTGGSNSPLHF | TGCGCCAGCAGTTCCGGGACAGGGGGCTCTAATTCACCCCTCCACTTT
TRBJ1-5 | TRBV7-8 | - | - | CASSLVGGVNQPQHF | TGTGCCAGCAGCTTAGTTGGAGGGGTCAATCAGCCCCAGCATTTT
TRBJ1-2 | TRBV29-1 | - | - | CSVEAAGGTLSYGYTF | TGCAGCGTTGAAGCCGCGGGAGGAACTCTCTCCTATGGCTACACCTTC
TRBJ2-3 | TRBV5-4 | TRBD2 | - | CASSLSGGRTDTQYF | TGTGCCAGCAGCCTTAGCGGGGGCCGCACAGATACGCAGTATTTT
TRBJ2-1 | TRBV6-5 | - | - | CASSYSGTGTAEQFF | TGTGCCAGCAGTTACTCGGGAACAGGGACGGCTGAGCAGTTCTTC
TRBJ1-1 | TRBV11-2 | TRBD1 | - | CASSPLRLQDRIPVTFF | TGTGCCAGCAGCCCGCTACGTTTACAGGACAGGATCCCCGTGACTTTCTTT
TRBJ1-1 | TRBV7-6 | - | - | CASSYTPPGSASAFPQAFF | TGTGCCAGCAGCTATACCCCCCCCGGTAGTGCATCCGCCTTTCCCCAAGCTTTCTTT
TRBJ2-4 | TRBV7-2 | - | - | CASSLARGDENIQYF | TGTGCCAGCAGCTTAGCGCGCGGGGACGAAAACATTCAGTACTTC
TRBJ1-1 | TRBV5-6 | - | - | CASSLQTEAFF | TGTGCCAGCAGCTTGCAAACTGAAGCTTTCTTT
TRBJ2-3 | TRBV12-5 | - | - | CASGLGQSISDTQYF | TGTGCTAGTGGTTTGGGACAGTCTATCTCAGATACGCAGTATTTT
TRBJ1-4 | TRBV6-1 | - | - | CASSEPGGNEKLFF | TGTGCCAGCAGTGAACCGGGGGGTAATGAAAAACTGTTTTTT
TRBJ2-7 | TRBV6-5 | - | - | CASATSYEQYF | TGTGCCAGCGCGACTTCCTACGAGCAGTACTTC
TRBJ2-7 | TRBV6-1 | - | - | CASSEVVEQYF | TGTGCCAGCAGTGAAGTCGTCGAGCAGTACTTC
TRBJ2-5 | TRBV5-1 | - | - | CASSYQGGRETQYF | TGCGCCAGCAGCTATCAAGGAGGCAGGGAGACCCAGTACTTC